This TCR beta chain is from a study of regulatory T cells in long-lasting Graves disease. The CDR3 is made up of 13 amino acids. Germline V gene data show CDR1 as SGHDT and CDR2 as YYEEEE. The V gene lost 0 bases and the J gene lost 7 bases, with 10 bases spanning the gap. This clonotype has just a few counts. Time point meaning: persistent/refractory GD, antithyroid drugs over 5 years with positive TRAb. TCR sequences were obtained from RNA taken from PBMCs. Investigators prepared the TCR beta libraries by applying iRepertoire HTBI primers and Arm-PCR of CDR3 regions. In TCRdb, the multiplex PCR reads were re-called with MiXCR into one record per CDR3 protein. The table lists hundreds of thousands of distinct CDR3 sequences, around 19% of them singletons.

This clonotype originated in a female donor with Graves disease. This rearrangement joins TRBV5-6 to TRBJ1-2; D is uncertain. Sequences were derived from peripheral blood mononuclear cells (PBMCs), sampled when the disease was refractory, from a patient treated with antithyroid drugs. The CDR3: CASSLAGRPGYTF. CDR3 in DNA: TGTGCCAGCAGCTTGGCGGGGAGACCTGGCTACACCTTC.